This TCR beta chain appears in the sequencing data of a study of neurological immune-mediated disorders (dated by TCRdb to the late 2010s). With respect to the entire study: Using UMI-based sequencing, the study compared peripheral blood TCR-beta repertoires from patients with HTLV-I-associated myelopathy (HAM/TSP), patients with multiple sclerosis, and healthy controls. Longitudinal HAM/TSP and healthy donors had 3 time-points each (about 3-40 month intervals). The cohort was made up of about 65 subjects, consisting of some 14 HAM/TSP patients, 34 multiple sclerosis patients and about 20 healthy controls. Longitudinal samples, technical triplicates and paired sorted CD4+ and CD8+ T-cell subsets, alongside PBMC samples, were included among the roughly 110 TCR-beta libraries.

In this sample, this clonotype turned up many times. Its recognized antigen is unknown. The input lacks base qualities; no much larger clone sits a single base away. The CDR3 spans 14 residues, from the cysteine through the phenylalanine. Of all the DNA, just the CDR3 is kept, 42 bases in frame from base 1. The CDR1 and CDR2 encoded by the germline V gene (reference sequence) are LNHNV and YYDKDF. Trimming takes 1 base from V and 1 base from J, and the germline ends sit 7 bases apart. cDNA was synthesized by template-switch 5'RACE using a primer carrying a 10-nucleotide random unique molecular identifier by which each TCR transcript was tagged. Over 170 million TCR-beta sequences, covering 15-18 subjects, were produced in each sequencing run. Total RNA was extracted with the RNeasy kit. The KAPA Real-time Library Amplification kit was used to amplify TCR-beta VDJ regions with primers for the TCR constant region and the 5'RACE anchor. Sample indexes and Illumina adaptors were added in a first PCR, after which library yield was increased in a second PCR. After purification with Ampure beads, the TCR product of roughly 650 bp was size-selected on a 2% E-gel SizeSelection system. Library quality was checked on a Bioanalyzer, concentration was measured with Qubit, and libraries were quantified with the Kapa Library Quantification kit before pooling. An Illumina HiSeq 2500 was used to sequence the libraries paired-end at 2 x 150 bp. To increase sequence diversity, roughly 24-31% phiX was spiked into each library pool. Processing in the source paper ran as follows. The quality-filtered reads were processed with the UMI-based MiGEC pipeline, whose error correction step removed more than 75% of the raw TCR sequences. IMGT germline references were used for aligning VDJ genes, and each clonotype was defined as a unique CDR3 amino acid sequence together with its V-J genes. VDJtools evaluated clonal expansion, Shannon diversity and CDR3 relatedness (CalcPairwiseDistances, ClusterSamples); CLCbio workbench built phylogenetic trees. Using coefficient-of-variation modelling across technical triplicates, the study counted a clone as expanded if it had at least 8 unique UMIs. The raw public data were reprocessed by TCRdb itself: fastp quality trimming at Q25, MiXCR clonotype calling, in-frame beta chains only. Rows merge per CDR3 protein into single entries with the most common DNA and genes. The V and J calls were determined by TCRdb, not by the authors. For this sample the table gives 95,000 to 110,000 distinct CDR3 sequences, of which 10% to 11% were detected only once. In total, the top ten clones hold 2.5% to 4% of the sample.

What this sample's time point label stands for: longitudinal time-point 3. For unsorted PBMC libraries, 2 million PBMCs were used after storage in RNAlater at -80 degrees C until RNA extraction. Peripheral blood was subjected to Ficoll-Hypaque density gradient centrifugation to isolate PBMCs, which were then cryopreserved in liquid nitrogen. Overall study outcomes, separate from this receptor: No identical CDR3 amino acid sequences were shared among expanded clones across subjects, suggesting private TCR-beta repertoires in all groups. TCR clonal expansion was highest in HAM/TSP patients and lowest in MS patients, with MS patients falling below even healthy controls.

In this chain, TRBV15 is recombined with TRBJ1-1; possibly the D gene is TRBD1, per 5 matching bases. This receptor was identified in a female donor with HTLV-1-associated myelopathy (HAM/TSP). Sequencing was performed on PBMCs. The nucleotide sequence is given as TGTGCCACCAGCAGAGGAGGGACGAACACTGAAGCTTTCTTT. Its protein is CATSRGGTNTEAFF.